This TCR beta chain comes out of a study of Ad26.COV2.S vaccination and SARS-CoV-2 variants. Germline V gives CDR1 LNHDA, CDR2 SQIVND (reference sequence). The CDR3 spans 17 residues. The V gene lost 6 bases and the J gene lost 0 bases, with 18 bases spanning the gap. Treatment here: some 20 received Ad26.COV2.S at low or high dose, single or two shots; roughly 5 received placebo; per-sample allocation not given. Samples came from day 63 after the first vaccine or placebo injection. This table comes from immunoSEQ multiplex PCR, and its TCRdb copy is limited to in-frame clones, with some not included. Among about 350,000 clones listed, 65% to 90% were seen once.

Sample: peripheral blood, taken in a trial of Ad26.COV2.S vaccine versus placebo. V and J are TRBV19 and TRBJ1-5, with D possibly matching TRBD1 (5 bases). The sequence derives from a person aged 18-65 years who received the Ad26.COV2.S COVID-19 vaccine or a placebo. The CDR3 DNA reads as TGTGCCAGTAGAAAAGGTACAGGCCGATATAGCAATCAGCCCCAGCATTTT. Translating gives CASRKGTGRYSNQPQHF.